The source of this T cell receptor beta chain is a study of cytomegalovirus exposure and HLA in healthy donors (dated by TCRdb to between 2016 and 2019). Notes on the research overall: An earlier analysis of roughly 500 of the donors reported 250 to 300 Gb of sequence data and around 100 million unique TCR beta sequences obtained from some 170 million T cells. Roughly 300 gigabases of sequencing data and approximately 80 million unique TCR sequences were included in an early release covering around 650 HLA-typed donors. Of the 300 to 500 genotyped donors, 65% to 90% were placed in the genetic ancestry cluster associated with self-reported Caucasian donors. The study aimed to test whether cataloging public T cell receptors could reveal signatures of past pathogen exposure. The T cell repertoires of roughly 660 subjects were profiled by immunosequencing and related to cytomegalovirus serostatus. A separate validation cohort of about 110 different subjects was used in addition to the roughly 700-subject first cohort. To predict cytomegalovirus infection status, the study combined high-throughput TCR immunosequencing, statistical association of individual TCRs with disease status, and machine learning. A later analysis re-analyzed previously published TCR beta repertoires from 666 donors and added high-resolution HLA genotyping to study TCR occurrence patterns. The later analysis used no new phenotypic data to find candidate immune exposures, relying instead on TCR beta sequences and their occurrence across donors. In an earlier analysis of 587 of the donors, high-throughput TCR beta sequencing was used to judge whether each TCR beta V gene segment behaved as functional or pseudogenic. Donor age, sex, ethnicity and CMV serostatus were compiled alongside the repertoire data. In a later genetic analysis, genome-wide SNP genotypes for about three fifths of the roughly 670 donors were used, and that subset was treated as a discovery cohort. Every discovery cohort repertoire had been produced on one sequencing platform. HLA typing included class I and class II loci at four-digit resolution. Typing coverage differed by locus: A, B, C, DRB1 and DQB1 were typed in roughly 629-630 donors, DQA1 in 500 to 550, DPA1 in around 580, and DPB1 in 400 to 490. Four to six DR-DQ haplotypes were handled as single units for association and clustering, since linkage in the cohort was strong. Across roughly 420 genotyped donors of the cohort, an average of roughly 230,000 unique TCR beta nucleotide sequences per donor were sequenced, and 15% to 20% of those sequences were non-productive.

In total, about 650 healthy bone marrow donors made up the cohort. All cohort members were sampled while nominally healthy, although unrecorded immune exposures were likely present. The donor was CMV seropositive and belonged to the group of about 290 seropositive cohort members. A peripheral blood sample was collected from each donor, and TCR beta sequencing was performed on peripheral blood mononuclear cells. The Qiagen DNeasy Blood Extraction Kit was used to extract genomic DNA from the blood cell samples. Library creation used the immunoSEQ multiplex PCR assay. The multiplex PCR relied on a mix of 60 forward primers for TCR Vbeta segments and 13 reverse primers for TCR Jbeta segments. Amplification of the CDR3 region of rearranged TCR beta genes was performed with a multiplex PCR assay on genomic DNA. Amplified TCR beta libraries were sequenced as 87-base-pair reads on the Illumina HiSeq System. As for the original processing: In a later analysis, tens of millions of unique TCR beta chains were counted across the roughly 670 repertoires, and roughly 10 million of these chains were shared by at least two donors. To remove PCR and sequencing errors, raw reads were error-corrected and collapsed into unique sequences using a nearest-neighbor algorithm that merged closely related sequences. To assign V, D and J gene segments, CDR3 sequences were aligned to IMGT reference sequences. For a sequence to be retained, at least a six-nucleotide match to both a V gene segment and a J gene segment was required. A rearrangement was called productive if the CDR3 had no stop codons and remained in frame with V and J, and every other rearrangement was called non-productive. Following IMGT convention, CDR3 was defined as the stretch from the second conserved V-encoded cysteine to the conserved J-encoded phenylalanine. The earlier analysis of about 500 of the donors excluded sequences that lacked an unambiguous match to a single V gene segment. In an earlier analysis of 587 of the donors, V segments were called functional above 56.7% productive rearrangements and were called segregating when the between-donor standard deviation exceeded 5%. A statistical classification framework was developed to diagnose cytomegalovirus status using the catalog of TCR beta chain sequences. V and J gene assignment, in a later analysis, came from comparing TCR nucleotide sequences with IMGT/GENE-DB human TR gene sequences. Using the TCRdist pipeline, a later analysis assigned CDR3 sequences along with most-parsimonious VDJ recombination scenarios. A later analysis defined each TCR beta chain by its CDR3 amino acid sequence plus V-gene family, and excluded reads lacking a unique V-gene family. As a way to deal with suspected cross-contamination and a sequencing artifact, a later analysis dropped under 600 nucleotide sequences that were highly shared and had low generation probability. A later analysis calculated a clonal expansion index for each public chain from normalized within-repertoire ranks of inferred template counts. Generation probabilities in a later analysis came from a VDJ recombination model fitted to out-of-frame rearrangements, and those results were checked against IGoR. A later analysis scored TCR-TCR, TCR-HLA and TCR-CMV co-occurrence with hypergeometric tests, applying a repertoire-size bias correction to TCR pairs. False discovery rates were estimated in a later analysis by permuting HLA or CMV assignments 20 times. A later analysis grouped co-occurring TCRs with DBSCAN, adding TCRdist sequence similarity when clustering within HLA-allele-positive subsets. Co-occurrence clustering excluded repertoires with fewer than 30,000 or more than 120,000 public chains, plus five with anomalous nucleotide sharing. This immuneACCESS table, as held by TCRdb, lists in-frame sequences with V and J called but not all clones. Of the missing ones, under half trace to an unresolved V gene in checked studies; the others have no known cause. V and J calls and clone size follow that table, whereas D and trimming were derived from the DNA. Recorded for this sample are roughly 110,000 clones; around 77% of them occurred a single time. The ten largest clones represent about 5.4% of the sample.

Results and caveats for the whole study, not just this receptor: The sequencing pipeline was judged likely to have produced a cluster of highly shared sequence variants as a technical artifact. In a later analysis, HLA-associated TCR beta chains showed more clonal expansion and lower generation probabilities than non-associated chains that were equally common. Because some donors lacked HLA typing at each locus, the association tests relied only on the typed subset. A later genetic analysis associated a missense DCLRE1C variant with V-gene and J-gene trimming of TCR beta chains, and an independent cohort replicated the association. A later analysis found that TCR association rates varied across HLA loci, with DRB1 alleles showing the most associated TCRs and HLA-C alleles the fewest. The study listed approximately 160 TCR beta chains as associated with cytomegalovirus. According to a later genetic analysis, donors in an Asian-associated ancestry cluster had fewer N-insertions in productive TCRs than the roughly 670-donor mean. The cohort was sequenced for TCR beta chains only, and without alpha or paired-chain data the features that could be detected were limited. A few of the identified cytomegalovirus-associated TCR beta chains were confirmed in vitro to be specific for cytomegalovirus antigens. A later analysis reported that several top co-occurrence clusters appeared linked to parvovirus B19, influenza, CMV and Epstein-Barr virus. Assigning TCR associations to individual alleles was difficult when HLA alleles, especially DR and DQ, strongly co-occurred. Most CMV-associated TCR beta chains appeared to be HLA-restricted in a later analysis, and the HLA associations seemed to be driven largely by CMV exposure. The 87-base-pair reads could not distinguish some IMGT-functional V segments, including TRBV6-2 and TRBV6-3, so those segments were excluded. Correlated functional status among segregating V segments might reflect linkage disequilibrium, but an unknown experimental factor could not be ruled out. Presence/absence analyses assumed roughly uniform sequencing depth across donors, an assumption that may not hold. Because counts were too low, some 17 rarely observed V segments, including chromosome 9 orphons, were excluded from the earlier analysis of a few hundred of the donors. A further reported finding was that TCR beta sequences accurately predicted the HLA-A and HLA-B alleles for most subjects in the first cohort. The only immune exposure information available for the cohort was CMV serostatus. While some public TCRs were present in many individuals, most TCR sequences turned up only very rarely across donors. The classifier was reported to diagnose cytomegalovirus status with high specificity and sensitivity in both the original cohort and the validation cohort. Broadly in line with IMGT annotations, most TCR beta V segments showed up in productive rearrangements about 87% or about 30% of the time in an earlier analysis of several hundred of the donors. It was suggested by the authors that the approach could potentially be generalized to other disease states and immunological phenotypes. At a false discovery rate of 0.05, a later analysis linked about 17,000 TCR beta sequences to specific HLA alleles.

As encoded in the germline V gene, CDR1 is ENHRY while CDR2 is SYGVKD. Relative to germline, V is missing 4 bases and J is missing 2 bases, with 3 bases of the junction outside any gene match. Its CDR3 holds 14 amino acids, cysteine through phenylalanine. Only the CDR3 portion is preserved as DNA: 42 bases, with reading frame beginning at the first base. Worth noting for this clone: Its antigen remains undetermined. Qualities for individual bases were not recorded, and no much larger clone is one base off.

The source is a woman in her 30s in good health and CMV-seropositive. Material for sequencing was PBMCs. The chain links TRBV10-3 with TRBJ1-1, with 8 bases matching TRBD1. The CDR3 protein sequence reads: CAISVTGDNTEAFF. The sequenced DNA: TGTGCCATCAGTGTGACAGGGGACAACACTGAAGCTTTCTTT.